This note documents a single TCR delta chain sequence. Antigen unknown. These data come from a study of Vδ1+ human thymocytes. General observations from the study: Highly polyclonal TRG and TRD repertoires with Gaussian CDR3 length distributions appeared in thymus.

The template was reverse-transcribed extracted RNA. CDR3 amplicons came from multiplex PCR with pooled V-gene forward and constant-region reverse primers. TCRdb called clones from the multiplex PCR reads again using CATT. The table has about 75,000 delta-chain clones, more than 30% seen once. This CDR3 is 18 amino acids long. Germline CDR1 TSWWSYY, CDR2 QGS. V was pared by 2 bases and J by 0 bases, with 12 bases of the junction left unmatched. The sample was Vdelta1+ gamma-delta thymocytes from the thymus. Regarding subset: FACS-sorted CD3+ TCRalphabeta- TCRVdelta1+ TCRVdelta2- thymocytes. This TCR derives from a boy less than two years old who had congenital heart surgery. The V gene is TRDV1, the J gene TRDJ1; 7 bases match TRDD3. CDR3: CALGETGAEGSNTDKLIF. CDR3 in DNA: TGTGCTCTTGGGGAAACTGGGGCCGAGGGGAGCAACACCGATAAACTCATCTTT.